Listed below are T cell receptor beta chains from one sample, sequenced in a study of blood T cell repertoires in COVID-19. Profiled with immunoSEQ multiplex PCR; TCRdb holds only in-frame clones, not every one. Of tens of thousands of clones in the sample, about nine tenths were seen once. The sequenced sample was peripheral blood. These receptors came from a human donor in a cohort sampled during active COVID-19. Each CDR3 is given with its conserved first and last residue. The D gene is left open where the match is weak. Some rows mark clone size as missing; the rest say once, few, many or name a class of expanded clone.

j_gene	d_gene	abundance	v_gene	CDR3aa	CDR3nt
TRBJ2-1	TRBD2	.	TRBV20-1	CSASSSGGAMEFYNEQFF	TGCAGTGCTAGTTCCAGCGGGGGGGCGATGGAGTTCTACAATGAGCAGTTCTTC
TRBJ1-2	.	.	TRBV19	CASSSQQGSYGYTF	TGTGCCAGTAGTTCGCAGCAGGGGAGCTATGGCTACACCTTC
TRBJ2-7	TRBD1	.	TRBV6-5	CASRNRGPLEQYF	TGTGCCAGCAGGAACAGGGGGCCTCTCGAGCAGTACTTC
TRBJ2-7	.	.	TRBV11-2	CASSLTWGGGSYEQYF	TGTGCCAGCAGCCTTACCTGGGGAGGGGGGTCCTACGAGCAGTACTTC
TRBJ2-5	.	.	TRBV20-1	CSARPRETQYF	TGCAGTGCTCGTCCTAGGGAGACCCAGTACTTC
TRBJ1-1	.	.	TRBV10-2	CASSDGGDREAFF	TGCGCCAGCAGTGACGGGGGTGACCGTGAAGCTTTCTTT
TRBJ2-7	.	.	TRBV7-9	CASSLAWGVDSYEQYF	TGTGCCAGCAGCTTAGCGTGGGGGGTTGACTCCTACGAGCAGTACTTC
TRBJ1-2	.	.	TRBV2	CASSENSRGYTF	TGTGCCAGCAGTGAAAACAGTCGGGGCTACACCTTC
TRBJ1-2	.	.	TRBV12-3/TRBV12-4	CASSFRAYGYTF	TGTGCCAGCAGTTTCAGGGCCTATGGCTACACCTTC
TRBJ2-7	.	.	TRBV25-1	CASSVMGNNYEQYF	TGTGCCAGCAGTGTGATGGGCAACAATTACGAGCAGTACTTC
TRBJ2-3	TRBD1	once	TRBV7-8	CASRNRGTDTQYF	TGTGCCAGCAGAAACAGGGGTACAGATACGCAGTATTTT
TRBJ1-6	.	.	TRBV7-9	CASSLVSSRYNSPLHF	TGTGCCAGCAGCTTAGTCTCTTCTCGCTATAATTCACCCCTCCACTTT
TRBJ2-6	.	.	TRBV9	CASSPRYQTGANVLTF	TGTGCCAGCAGCCCCCGATACCAGACTGGGGCCAACGTCCTGACTTTC
TRBJ2-7	TRBD2	.	TRBV4-3	CASSQGLAGGPPSYEQYF	TGCGCCAGCAGCCAAGGACTAGCGGGGGGTCCTCCCTCCTACGAGCAGTACTTC
TRBJ1-3	.	.	TRBV7-6	CASSSLDSDTIYF	TGTGCCAGCAGCTCCCTGGACAGTGACACCATATATTTT
TRBJ1-2	.	.	TRBV2	CASSITGGNLGYTF	TGTGCCAGCAGTATAACAGGAGGGAATCTCGGCTACACCTTC
TRBJ1-4	.	.	TRBV12-2	CASRLRTGANEKLFF	TGTGCAAGTCGCTTACGGACAGGGGCAAATGAAAAACTGTTTTTT